The 7 T cell receptor beta chains presented below share a single source sample, sequenced in a study of cytomegalovirus exposure and HLA in healthy donors. 13 Jbeta primers and 60 Vbeta primers were used for the PCR. Clones were read by immunoSEQ multiplex PCR, and TCRdb kept only the in-frame ones, dropping some. Of fewer than 150,000 clones listed, around three quarters are singletons. Sequencing was done on a sample of PBMCs. The source of these receptors is a man aged 25-40 years in good health.

CDR3 amino acids: CASSVPGLAGGEQYF. CDR3 coding DNA: TGTGCCAGCAGCGTCCCGGGACTAGCGGGAGGTGAGCAGTACTTC. J is TRBJ2-7 and V is TRBV7-8, with 15 bases that match TRBD2. The CDR3 is 15 amino acids. Germline CDR1 and CDR2: SGHVS and FQNEAQ. V lost 5 bases, J lost 7 bases, and 6 bases stayed unmatched.

CDR3 nucleotide sequence: TGTGCCAGCAGCCCAATATCTAGCGGGAGGGCCTACGAGCAGTACTTC. Its protein product is CASSPISSGRAYEQYF. The chain links TRBV11-2 to TRBJ2-7; 12 nucleotides match TRBD2. The J segment lost 2 bases and the V segment lost 5 bases, leaving 7 bases of the junction unmatched. CDR3 size: 16 residues. Germline V CDR1 and CDR2: SGHAT, FQNNGV. Full variable domain (remainder filled in from reference TRBV11-2 and TRBJ2-7): EAGVAQSPRYKIIEKRQSVAFWCNPISGHATLYWYQQILGQGPKLLIQFQNNGVVDDSQLPKDRFSAERLKGVDSTLKIQPAKLEDSAVYLCASSPISSGRAYEQYFGPGTRLTVT.

The chain uses TRBV27 and TRBJ2-1; 8 positions match TRBD2. With 6 bases clipped from V and 2 bases from J, the junction kept 3 bases outside the gene matches. The germline V gene has CDR1 MNHEY and CDR2 SMNVEV (reference sequence). This CDR3 spans 14 amino acids. CDR3 protein: CASSGGGPYNEQFF. The CDR3 bases are TGTGCCAGCAGCGGGGGGGGCCCCTACAATGAGCAGTTCTTC.

The chain couples TRBV18 to TRBJ1-5; D possibly corresponds to TRBD1 (6 bases). The CDR3 runs to 14 residues. V lost 3 bases to trimming and J lost 4 bases, with 10 bases between them. CDR1 KGHSH and CDR2 LQKENI come from the germline V gene. The CDR3 loop is CASSPTGNNQPQHF. The CDR3, as DNA: TGTGCCAGCTCACCGACAGGAAATAATCAGCCCCAGCATTTT. Full variable domain (rest looked up from reference TRBV18 and TRBJ1-5): NAGVMQNPRHLVRRRGQEARLRCSPMKGHSHVYWYRQLPEEGLKFMVYLQKENIIDESGMPKERFSAEFPKEGPSILRIQQVVRGDSAAYFCASSPTGNNQPQHFGDGTRLSIL.

The count of this clone is one. V gene TRBV9 combines with J gene TRBJ1-1; the D gene is possibly TRBD1 (5 bases). There are 12 residues in the CDR3. Germline CDR1 SGDLS, CDR2 YYNGEE. Trimming removed 4 bases at V and 10 bases at J, with 14 bases between. CDR3 nucleotides: TGTGCCAGCAGCACCAGGGAGGGAGGAGCTTTCTTT. This sequence encodes CASSTREGGAFF.

V usage is TRBV5-4 and J usage is TRBJ2-2, with 9 bases identical to TRBD2. Germline V gene data show CDR1 as SGHNT and CDR2 as YYREEE (reference sequence). Trimming took 0 bases from V and 7 from J; bases not matched to a gene: 16. CDR3 length equals 19 residues. The CDR3 sequence is CASSLGPLSQREVDGELFF. In DNA, the CDR3 is TGTGCCAGCAGCTTGGGGCCTCTATCCCAGCGGGAGGTGGACGGGGAGCTGTTTTTT.

This clone was detected only once. This chain connects TRBV18 to TRBJ1-4; a weak D match, TRBD1 (6 bases). Germline CDR1 KGHSH, CDR2 LQKENI. The CDR3 totals 15 residues. Trimming removed 2 bases at V and 6 bases at J, with 13 bases between. CDR3 amino acids: CASSPRTAADEKLFF. For the CDR3, the DNA is TGTGCCAGCTCACCAAGGACAGCCGCCGATGAAAAACTGTTTTTT. The whole variable domain, remainder taken from reference TRBV18 and TRBJ1-4, is NAGVMQNPRHLVRRRGQEARLRCSPMKGHSHVYWYRQLPEEGLKFMVYLQKENIIDESGMPKERFSAEFPKEGPSILRIQQVVRGDSAAYFCASSPRTAADEKLFFGSGTQLSVL.